This TCR beta chain is from a study of T-cell reconstitution after alpha-beta-depleted transplantation in children. V lost 6 bases and J lost 5; bases outside the gene matches: 11. Germline V lookup: CDR1 SGHTA, CDR2 FQGTGA. The CDR3 covers 17 residues. About this clonotype itself: Its antigen is unknown.

Whole-study findings and limits: Newly generated T cells supplied most T-cell counts and diversity one year post-transplant. After transplant, at about two months, alpha-beta T cells were reportedly derived from several hundred expanded graft clones.

It was with unique molecular identifiers that the TCRbeta library was prepared. One entry per CDR3 protein results from TCRdb running MiXCR on the PCR reads. The sample shows some 840,000 distinct CDR3 sequences, 16% of them seen only once. The input for sequencing was PBMCs, mostly from graft donor cells, taken 360 days after TCRalphabeta/CD19-depleted stem cell transplant. The TCR sequence derives from a male patient between 5 and 17 years old who had a stem cell transplant for acute lymphoblastic leukemia, so the T cells may come from the graft donor. J is TRBJ2-7 and V is TRBV7-3; TRBD2 aligns across 15 bases. CDR3 amino acids: CASSHGLAGGPGNEQYF. As DNA, the CDR3 is TGTGCCAGCAGTCATGGACTAGCGGGAGGGCCGGGGAACGAGCAGTACTTC. Full variable domain (remainder filled in from reference TRBV7-3 and TRBJ2-7): GAGVSQTPSNKVTEKGKYVELRCDPISGHTALYWYRQSLGQGPEFLIYFQGTGAADDSGLPNDRFFAVRPEGSVSTLKIQRTERGDSAVYLCASSHGLAGGPGNEQYFGPGTRLTVT.